This passage covers 13 T cell receptor beta chains from one sample sequenced in a study of blood T cell repertoires in COVID-19. Here immunoSEQ multiplex PCR was the method, and the copy in TCRdb shows in-frame clones only, minus some. This sample carries approximately 360,000 clones, roughly nine tenths of them seen once, and the ten largest clones take around 1.3%. Specimen: peripheral blood. Every receptor here comes from a man aged 35 to 55 with acute or convalescent COVID-19.

The chain links TRBV28 to TRBJ1-2; 7 positions agree with TRBD1. The CDR3 is made up of 16 amino acids. V was pared by 4 bases and J by 4 bases, with 12 bases of the junction left unmatched. Germline lookup yields CDR1 MDHEN and CDR2 SYDVKM. CDR3 nucleotides: TGTGCCAGCAGTTCCACCTCATACAGGGGACTCTATGGCTACACCTTC. This encodes CASSSTSYRGLYGYTF.

Here the CDR3 DNA reads TGTGCCAGCAGCTTGGCGGTCAGCGTCAACTATGGCTACACCTTC. This codes for CASSLAVSVNYGYTF. V gene TRBV5-6 combines with J gene TRBJ1-2; D call uncertain. CDR3 length: 15 residues. The germline CDR1 and CDR2 sequences are SGHDT and YYEEEE. With 0 bases removed from V and 2 bases from J, the gap between germline ends came to 11 bases.

In this sample, this clone turned up once. This chain links TRBV2 with TRBJ1-3; D ambiguous. Germline-derived CDR1 and CDR2 are SNHLY and FYNNEI. The CDR3 loop spans 15 amino acids. Trimming removed 3 bases from V and 0 bases from J, with 9 bases in between. The CDR3 bases are TGTGCCAGCAGTGATGAGCGGTACTCTGGAAACACCATATATTTT. Residues: CASSDERYSGNTIYF.

The chain employs TRBV2 and TRBJ1-1; a weak D match, TRBD1 (5 bases). CDR1 SNHLY and CDR2 FYNNEI come from the germline V gene. Trimming pared 5 bases from V and 1 base from J, leaving 8 bases between. This CDR3 has 13 residues. As DNA, the CDR3 is TGTGCCAGCAGTAAGGACACGAACACTGAAGCTTTCTTT. This gives the protein CASSKDTNTEAFF.

As regards this clone: Different DNA sequences within this sample yield the same CDR3. V and J are TRBV18 and TRBJ1-2; D unclear. CDR1 is KGHSH, CDR2 LQKENI, per germline. V gave up 0 bases and J gave up 4 bases, with 3 bases separating them. The CDR3 length is 12 residues. The CDR3 sequence: CASSPPSYGYTF. CDR3 DNA: TGTGCCAGCTCACCACCGAGCTATGGCTACACCTTC.

J is TRBJ1-6 and V is TRBV7-6; 10 bases match TRBD1. This CDR3 spans 17 amino acids. CDR1 and CDR2 from the germline V gene are SGHVS and FNYEAQ. Germline trimming cut 0 bases from V and 7 bases from J; bases unmatched to any gene: 6. The CDR3 bases are TGTGCCAGCAGCTTAGCTCGGAGACAGGGGGCAAATTCACCCCTCCACTTT. It encodes CASSLARRQGANSPLHF.

The chain couples TRBV4-1 to TRBJ1-1; 7 positions agree with TRBD1. With 4 bases clipped from V and 1 base from J, the junction kept 3 bases outside the gene matches. Germline V gene sequence: CDR1 MGHRA, CDR2 YSYEKL. The CDR3 sequence is 14 residues long. The CDR3, as DNA: TGCGCCAGCAGCCCGGACAGGCCGAACACTGAAGCTTTCTTT. It codes for CASSPDRPNTEAFF.

V and J are TRBV27 and TRBJ2-7; 7 bases line up with TRBD2. V gave up 6 bases and J gave up 0 bases; unmatched junction bases: 5. The CDR3 totals 14 residues. The germline V gene encodes CDR1 MNHEY and CDR2 SMNVEV (reference sequence). Here the CDR3 reads CASSLLATSYEQYF. DNA for the CDR3: TGTGCCAGCAGCCTACTAGCGACCTCCTACGAGCAGTACTTC.

This chain links TRBV11-2 with TRBJ1-1, with 7 bases identical to TRBD1. V was pared by 3 bases and J by 1 base, with 2 bases of the junction left unmatched. The CDR3 loop spans 14 amino acids. Germline V gene lookup returns CDR1 SGHAT and CDR2 FQNNGV. DNA for the CDR3: TGTGCCAGCAGCTTCGACAGGGCGAACACTGAAGCTTTCTTT. It specifies CASSFDRANTEAFF.

V gene TRBV24-1 combines with J gene TRBJ2-5, with 7 bases fitting TRBD1. Germline V lookup: CDR1 KGHDR, CDR2 SFDVKD. The CDR3 is made up of 16 amino acids. Losses at the gene ends were 6 bases for V and 2 bases for J; bases not matched to a gene: 11. The CDR3 spells CATSSGTEMSQETQYF. CDR3 nucleotide sequence: TGTGCCACCAGTTCCGGGACAGAAATGTCACAAGAGACCCAGTACTTC.

In its sample, this clone was seen once. The CDR3 coding sequence is TGTGCCAGCAGTCTCCGGGGCCAAGAGACCCAGTACTTC. It specifies CASSLRGQETQYF. The V gene is TRBV12-3 or TRBV12-4, the J gene TRBJ2-5; D might be TRBD2 (5 bases). The CDR3 runs 13 residues. Between the trimmed V and J ends, which lost 5 bases and 1 base, there was a span of 8 bases.

The V call is TRBV9, the J call TRBJ2-5; TRBD2 aligns across 10 bases. There are 15 residues in the CDR3. Germline assignment: CDR1 SGDLS and CDR2 YYNGEE. The V gene end was trimmed by 3 bases and the J gene end by 7 bases; junction bases not matched to a gene: 9. The chain's CDR3 is CASSASGTSVTTQYF. The CDR3 nucleotides read TGTGCCAGCAGCGCCTCCGGGACTAGCGTTACGACCCAGTACTTC.

This chain joins TRBV30 and TRBJ1-1, with D possibly being TRBD1 (6 bases). This CDR3 spans 14 amino acids. The germline CDR1 and CDR2 sequences are GTSNPN and SVGIG (reference sequence). Trimming removed 0 bases at V and 3 bases at J, with 11 bases between. CDR3 in amino acids: CAWSVGQGYTEAFF. In DNA, the CDR3 is TGTGCCTGGAGTGTAGGTCAGGGGTACACTGAAGCTTTCTTT.